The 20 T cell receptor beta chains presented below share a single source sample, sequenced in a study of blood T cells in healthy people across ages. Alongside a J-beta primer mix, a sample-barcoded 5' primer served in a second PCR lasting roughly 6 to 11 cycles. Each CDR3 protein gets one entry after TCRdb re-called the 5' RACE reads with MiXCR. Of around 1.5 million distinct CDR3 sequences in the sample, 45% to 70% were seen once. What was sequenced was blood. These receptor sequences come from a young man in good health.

CDR3 sequence reads: CASSLVGTSGTTDTQYF. CDR3 nucleotides: TGTGCCAGCAGCTTAGTGGGGACTAGCGGGACCACAGATACGCAGTATTTT. V usage is TRBV7-2 and J usage is TRBJ2-3, with 13 bases aligning to TRBD2. The CDR3 is 17 residues long. Trimming cost V 1 base and J 2 bases; bases outside gene matches: 3. Germline V lookup: CDR1 SGHTA, CDR2 FQGNSA. The whole variable domain, remainder taken from reference TRBV7-2 and TRBJ2-3, is GAGVSQSPSNKVTEKGKDVELRCDPISGHTALYWYRQSLGQGLEFLIYFQGNSAPDKSGLPSDRFSAERTGGSVSTLTIQRTQQEDSAVYLCASSLVGTSGTTDTQYFGPGTRLTVL.

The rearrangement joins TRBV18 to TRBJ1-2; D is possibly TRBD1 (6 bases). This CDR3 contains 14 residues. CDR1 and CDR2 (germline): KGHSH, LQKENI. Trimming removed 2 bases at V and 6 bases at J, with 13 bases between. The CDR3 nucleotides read TGTGCCAGCTCACCAAACTGGGCAGGGGATGGCTACACCTTC. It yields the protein CASSPNWAGDGYTF. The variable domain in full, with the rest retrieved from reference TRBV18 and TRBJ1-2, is NAGVMQNPRHLVRRRGQEARLRCSPMKGHSHVYWYRQLPEEGLKFMVYLQKENIIDESGMPKERFSAEFPKEGPSILRIQQVVRGDSAAYFCASSPNWAGDGYTFGSGTRLTVV.

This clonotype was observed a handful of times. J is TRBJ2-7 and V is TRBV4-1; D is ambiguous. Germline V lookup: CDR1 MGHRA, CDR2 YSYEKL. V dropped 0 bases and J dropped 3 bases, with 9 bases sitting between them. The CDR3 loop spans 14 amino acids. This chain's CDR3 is CASSQEGPGYEQYF. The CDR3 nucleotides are TGCGCCAGCAGCCAAGAAGGTCCCGGCTACGAGCAGTACTTC.

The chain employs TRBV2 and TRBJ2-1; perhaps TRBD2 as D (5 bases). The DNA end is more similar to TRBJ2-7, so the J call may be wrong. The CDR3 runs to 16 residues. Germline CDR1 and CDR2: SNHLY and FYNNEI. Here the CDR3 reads CASSGPTKPSYNEQYF. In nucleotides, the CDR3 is TGTGCCAGCAGTGGCCCGACTAAACCTAGTTACAATGAGCAGTACTTC.

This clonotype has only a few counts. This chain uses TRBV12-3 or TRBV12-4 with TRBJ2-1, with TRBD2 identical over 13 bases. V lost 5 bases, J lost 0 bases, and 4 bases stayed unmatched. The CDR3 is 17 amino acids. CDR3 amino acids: CASSPGLAGASYNEQFF. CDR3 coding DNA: TGTGCCAGCAGTCCCGGACTAGCGGGAGCCTCCTACAATGAGCAGTTCTTC.

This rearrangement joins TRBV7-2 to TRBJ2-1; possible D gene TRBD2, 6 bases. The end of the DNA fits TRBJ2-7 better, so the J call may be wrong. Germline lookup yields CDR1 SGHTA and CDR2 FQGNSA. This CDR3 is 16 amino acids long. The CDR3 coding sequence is TGTGCCAGCAGCTCGGTCGGGACTTCCTCCTACAATGAGCAGTACTTC. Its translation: CASSSVGTSSYNEQYF.

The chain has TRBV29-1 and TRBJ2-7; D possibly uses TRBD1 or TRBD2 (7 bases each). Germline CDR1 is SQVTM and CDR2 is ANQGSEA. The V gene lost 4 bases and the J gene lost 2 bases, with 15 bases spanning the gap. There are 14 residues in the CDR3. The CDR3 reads CSVGRGTVAYEQYF. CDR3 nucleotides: TGCAGCGTTGGGCGGGGGACAGTCGCCTACGAGCAGTACTTC.

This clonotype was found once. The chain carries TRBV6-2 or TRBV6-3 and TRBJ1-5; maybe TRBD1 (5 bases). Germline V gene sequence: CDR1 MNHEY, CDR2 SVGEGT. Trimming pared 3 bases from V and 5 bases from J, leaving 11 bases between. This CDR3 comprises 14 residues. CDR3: CASSYLGEDQPQHF. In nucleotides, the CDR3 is TGTGCCAGCAGTTATTTAGGGGAAGATCAGCCCCAGCATTTT.

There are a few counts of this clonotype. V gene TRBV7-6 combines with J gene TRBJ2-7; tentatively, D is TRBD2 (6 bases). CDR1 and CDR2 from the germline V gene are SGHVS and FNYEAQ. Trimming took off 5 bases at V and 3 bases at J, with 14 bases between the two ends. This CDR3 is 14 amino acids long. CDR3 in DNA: TGTGCCAGCAGCGTTAGGGGACTTGACTACGAGCAGTACTTC. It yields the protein CASSVRGLDYEQYF.

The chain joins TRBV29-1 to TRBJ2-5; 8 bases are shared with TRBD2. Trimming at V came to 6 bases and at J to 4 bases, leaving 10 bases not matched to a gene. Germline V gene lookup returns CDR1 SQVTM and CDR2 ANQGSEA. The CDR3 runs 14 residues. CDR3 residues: CSVKSGSFLETQYF. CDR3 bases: TGCAGCGTAAAAAGCGGGAGTTTTTTAGAGACCCAGTACTTC. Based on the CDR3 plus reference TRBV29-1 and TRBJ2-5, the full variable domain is SAVISQKPSRDICQRGTSLTIQCQVDSQVTMMFWYRQQPGQSLTLIATANQGSEATYESGFVIDKFPISRPNLTFSTLTVSNMSPEDSSIYLCSVKSGSFLETQYFGPGTRLLVL.

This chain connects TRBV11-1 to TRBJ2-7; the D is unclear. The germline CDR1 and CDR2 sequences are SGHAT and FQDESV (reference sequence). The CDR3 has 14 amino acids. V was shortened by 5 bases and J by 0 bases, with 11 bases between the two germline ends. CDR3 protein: CASSPTTVSYEQYF. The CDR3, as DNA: TGTGCCAGCAGCCCGACGACGGTCTCCTACGAGCAGTACTTC.

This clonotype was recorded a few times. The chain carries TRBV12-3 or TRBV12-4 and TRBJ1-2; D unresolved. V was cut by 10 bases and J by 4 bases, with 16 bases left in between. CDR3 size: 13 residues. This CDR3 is CAIPEGRFYGYTF. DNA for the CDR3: TGTGCCATCCCTGAGGGCAGGTTCTATGGCTACACCTTC.

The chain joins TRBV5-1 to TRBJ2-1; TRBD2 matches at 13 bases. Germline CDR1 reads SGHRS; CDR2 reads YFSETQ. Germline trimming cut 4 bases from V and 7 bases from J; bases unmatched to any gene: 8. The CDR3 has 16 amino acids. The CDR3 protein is CASSGQETSGRNEQFF. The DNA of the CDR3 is TGCGCCAGCAGCGGCCAGGAGACTAGCGGGAGGAATGAGCAGTTCTTC.

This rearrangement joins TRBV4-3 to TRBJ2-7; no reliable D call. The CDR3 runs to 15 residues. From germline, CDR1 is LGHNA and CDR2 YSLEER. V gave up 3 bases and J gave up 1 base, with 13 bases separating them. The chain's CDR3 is CASSQTDLGSYEQYF. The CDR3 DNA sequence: TGCGCCAGCAGCCAGACCGATTTAGGGTCCTACGAGCAGTACTTC.

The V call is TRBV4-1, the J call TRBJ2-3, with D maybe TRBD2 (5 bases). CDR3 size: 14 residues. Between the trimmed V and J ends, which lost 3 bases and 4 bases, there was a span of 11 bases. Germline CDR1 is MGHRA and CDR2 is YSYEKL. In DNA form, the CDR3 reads TGCGCCAGCAGCCAGTTGGAGGCCGCAGATACGCAGTATTTT. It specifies CASSQLEAADTQYF.

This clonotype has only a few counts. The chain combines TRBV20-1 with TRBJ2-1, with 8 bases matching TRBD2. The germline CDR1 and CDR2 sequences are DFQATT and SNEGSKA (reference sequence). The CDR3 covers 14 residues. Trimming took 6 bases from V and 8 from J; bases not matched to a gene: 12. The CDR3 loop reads CSARTGGPLDEQFF. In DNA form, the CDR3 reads TGCAGTGCCCGGACGGGAGGGCCTCTTGATGAGCAGTTCTTC.

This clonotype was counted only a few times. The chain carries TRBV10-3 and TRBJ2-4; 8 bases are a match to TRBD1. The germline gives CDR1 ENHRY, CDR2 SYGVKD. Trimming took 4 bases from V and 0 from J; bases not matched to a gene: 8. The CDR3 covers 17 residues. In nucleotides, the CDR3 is TGTGCCATCAGTGCGGACAGGGAACTAGTAGCCAAAAACATTCAGTACTTC. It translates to CAISADRELVAKNIQYF.

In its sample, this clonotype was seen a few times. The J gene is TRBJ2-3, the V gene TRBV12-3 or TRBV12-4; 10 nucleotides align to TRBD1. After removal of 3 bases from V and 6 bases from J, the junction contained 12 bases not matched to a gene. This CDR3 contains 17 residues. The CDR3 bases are TGTGCCAGCAGTTTCCTAGACAGGGGGCTCGCGAGGGATACGCAGTATTTT. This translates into CASSFLDRGLARDTQYF.

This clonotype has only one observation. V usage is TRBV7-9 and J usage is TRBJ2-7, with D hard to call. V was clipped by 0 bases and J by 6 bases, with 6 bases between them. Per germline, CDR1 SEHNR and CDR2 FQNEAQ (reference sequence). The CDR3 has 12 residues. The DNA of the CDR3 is TGTGCCAGCAGCTTAGCGAGGTTCGAGCAGTACTTC. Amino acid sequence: CASSLARFEQYF.

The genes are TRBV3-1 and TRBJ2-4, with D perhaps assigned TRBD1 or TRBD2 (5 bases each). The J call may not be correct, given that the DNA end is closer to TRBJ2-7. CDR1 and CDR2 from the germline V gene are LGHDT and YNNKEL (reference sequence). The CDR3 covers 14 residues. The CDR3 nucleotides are TGTGCCAGCAGCCCGGGACCCACCATCTACGAGCAGTACTTC. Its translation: CASSPGPTIYEQYF.